Below are 18 T cell receptor beta chains sequenced from a single sample in a study of blood T cell repertoires in COVID-19. Libraries were prepared by immunoSEQ multiplex PCR; TCRdb keeps only in-frame clonotypes and omits some of them. The sample has approximately 42,000 clones, about 70% seen once. The source material was peripheral blood. These receptors were collected from an older man with acute or convalescent COVID-19.

The rearrangement joins TRBV9 to TRBJ2-1; 14 bases map to TRBD2. Trimming removed 0 bases from V and 3 bases from J; junction bases left unmatched: 5. Per germline, CDR1 SGDLS and CDR2 YYNGEE. CDR3 length: 18 amino acids. CDR3 in DNA: TGTGCCAGCAGCGTAGGAGGGACTAGCGGGAGAAACTACAATGAGCAGTTCTTC. Its translation: CASSVGGTSGRNYNEQFF.

The genes are TRBV7-2 and TRBJ1-2; tentative D call: TRBD1 (5 bases). V was cut by 6 bases and J by 5 bases, with 16 bases left in between. CDR3 size: 14 residues. Germline assignment: CDR1 SGHTA and CDR2 FQGNSA. This chain's CDR3 is CASRKTGGQYGYTF. The CDR3, as DNA: TGTGCCAGCAGAAAAACGGGGGGTCAGTATGGCTACACCTTC.

The chain carries TRBV2 and TRBJ2-3, with D possibly being TRBD1 (5 bases). The CDR3 runs 15 residues. V lost 6 bases, J lost 4 bases, and 17 bases lay in between. CDR1 is SNHLY and CDR2 is FYNNEI in the germline V gene. The CDR3, as DNA: TGTGCCAGCAGAAAGACAGCCCTACAACCAGATACGCAGTATTTT. Translation: CASRKTALQPDTQYF.

This chain uses TRBV28 with TRBJ2-3, with TRBD2 matching over 13 bases. V lost 4 bases to trimming and J lost 5 bases; unmatched junction nucleotides: 9. Germline V gives CDR1 MDHEN, CDR2 SYDVKM. The CDR3 runs 17 residues. CDR3 amino acids: CASSSRLGTSGKDTQYF. The CDR3 DNA reads TGTGCCAGCAGTTCCCGTCTGGGGACTAGCGGGAAAGATACGCAGTATTTT.

This clone has a handful of counts. J is TRBJ2-1 and V is TRBV27; 11 nucleotides match TRBD2. The V gene's germline CDR1 is MNHEY and CDR2 SMNVEV (reference sequence). With 3 bases clipped from V and 6 bases from J, the junction kept 4 bases outside the gene matches. This CDR3 spans 15 amino acids. DNA for the CDR3: TGTGCCAGCAGTTTTAGCGGGAGGGCCATCAATGAGCAGTTCTTC. Translation gives CASSFSGRAINEQFF.

This sequence joins TRBV12-5 and TRBJ2-5; 11 bases align to TRBD2. The CDR3 sequence is 17 residues long. After removal of 0 bases from V and 1 base from J, the junction contained 4 bases not matched to a gene. From germline, CDR1 is LGHNT and CDR2 FRNRAP. CDR3 nucleotides: TGTGCTAGTGGTTTGGTCAATCTAGCGGGAGGCCAAGAGACCCAGTACTTC. This sequence encodes CASGLVNLAGGQETQYF.

This clone was recorded only once. The chain employs TRBV19 and TRBJ1-4; maybe TRBD1 (5 bases). The CDR3 runs to 14 residues. V was clipped by 10 bases and J by 7 bases, with 19 bases between them. CDR1 is LNHDA, CDR2 SQIVND, per germline (reference sequence). The CDR3 nucleotides read TGTGCCACCTACGATGCGGGGCTAGGTGAAAAACTGTTTTTT. Translated, it gives CATYDAGLGEKLFF.

The rearrangement uses TRBV15 and TRBJ2-1; D uncertain. V was cut by 0 bases and J by 8 bases, with 14 bases left in between. CDR1 and CDR2 from the germline V gene are LNHNV and YYDKDF (reference sequence). The CDR3 has 15 residues. The CDR3 coding sequence is TGTGCCACCAGCAGAGATAGATGGAGCCGGGATGAGCAGTTCTTC. This codes for CATSRDRWSRDEQFF.

This sequence joins TRBV2 and TRBJ2-7; 10 bases match TRBD2. Germline V CDR1 and CDR2: SNHLY, FYNNEI. The length of the CDR3 is 13 residues. The J segment lost 3 bases and the V segment lost 9 bases, leaving 5 bases of the junction unmatched. This CDR3 is CASTSGRDYEQYF. The CDR3 coding sequence is TGTGCCAGTACCAGCGGGAGGGACTACGAGCAGTACTTC.

The gene calls are TRBV12-3 or TRBV12-4 and TRBJ2-1; 7 bases align to TRBD2. V dropped 5 bases and J dropped 8; count of bases not matched to a gene: 3. The CDR3 has 12 amino acids. The CDR3 DNA reads as TGTGCCAGCAGTCCTACTAGCGATGAGCAGTTCTTC. This encodes CASSPTSDEQFF.

The chain is built from TRBV11-2 and TRBJ2-7; maybe TRBD2 (7 bases). Germline CDR1 SGHAT, CDR2 FQNNGV. There are 15 residues in the CDR3. The V gene lost 0 bases and the J gene lost 4 bases, with 13 bases spanning the gap. CDR3 residues: CASSLDVGGAYEQYF. CDR3 DNA sequence: TGTGCCAGCAGCTTAGACGTGGGGGGGGCTTACGAGCAGTACTTC.

The chain joins TRBV18 to TRBJ1-6; the D gene is possibly TRBD1 (5 bases). Germline loops: CDR1 KGHSH, CDR2 LQKENI. The V and J ends lost 5 bases and 7 bases respectively, with 12 bases between them. The CDR3 consists of 14 residues. The CDR3 region has the DNA TGTGCCAGCTCATCACAGGAGACCAATTCACCCCTCCACTTT. Translated: CASSSQETNSPLHF.

This sequence joins TRBV5-5 and TRBJ2-2; 11 bases are a match to TRBD2. V shed 1 base, J shed 11 bases, and the junction held 10 bases outside the gene matches. The CDR3 contains 16 residues. Germline V gene sequence: CDR1 SGHKS, CDR2 YYEKEE (reference sequence). The CDR3 nucleotides are TGTGCCAGCAGCTTGAGGCTAGCGGGAGGCCTCGTAGAGCTGTTTTTT. This gives the protein CASSLRLAGGLVELFF.

This chain joins TRBV19 and TRBJ1-5, with D uncertain. Looked up from germline, CDR1 is LNHDA and CDR2 is SQIVND (reference sequence). V gave up 5 bases and J gave up 6 bases, with 17 bases separating them. The CDR3 extends over 15 amino acids. CDR3 coding DNA: TGTGCCAGTAGTGCCGGGGAGGGAGTTTCTCAGCCCCAGCATTTT. Amino acid sequence: CASSAGEGVSQPQHF.

With respect to this clone: One end of the junction is discordant with germline, which a read error may explain. This sequence joins TRBV7-7 and TRBJ2-5, with D tentatively TRBD2 (6 bases). CDR1 SSHAT and CDR2 FNYEAQ come from the germline V gene (reference sequence). This CDR3 comprises 15 residues. This CDR3 is CASSLARGIQETQYF. The CDR3 region has the DNA TGTGCTAGCAGCTTAGCGCGGGGCATCCAAGAGACCCAGTACTTC.

The rearrangement uses TRBV2 and TRBJ2-2, with 8 positions matching TRBD1. The CDR3 contains 15 residues. V lost 6 bases and J lost 4; bases outside the gene matches: 7. CDR1 and CDR2 (germline): SNHLY, FYNNEI. Here the CDR3 DNA reads TGTGCCAGCAGGCGGACAGGGTCGACCACCGGGGAGCTGTTTTTT. It is translated as CASRRTGSTTGELFF.

This sequence joins TRBV6-5 and TRBJ2-1; 13 bases line up with TRBD2. This CDR3 spans 14 amino acids. Germline CDR1 is MNHEY and CDR2 is SVGAGI. V was clipped by 7 bases and J by 9 bases; unmatched bases: 6. DNA for the CDR3: TGTGCCAGCAAACTAGCGGGAGGGCCGCGTGAGCAGTTCTTC. This gives the protein CASKLAGGPREQFF.

The V call is TRBV18, the J call TRBJ2-6, with D maybe TRBD1 (5 bases). Germline V CDR1 and CDR2: KGHSH, LQKENI. V dropped 2 bases and J dropped 0 bases, with 11 bases sitting between them. The CDR3 is made up of 17 amino acids. The CDR3 here is CASSPGAGYSGANVLTF. The CDR3 region has the DNA TGTGCCAGCTCACCAGGGGCCGGCTACTCTGGGGCCAACGTCCTGACTTTC.